This T cell receptor (beta chain) is from a study of shared clonotypes between healthy human individuals. In its sample, this clone was seen a few times. Running of the assay took place at deep level. Repertoires were generated with immunoSEQ multiplex PCR, while TCRdb's copy carries only in-frame clones and drops some. The data hold millions of clones, with 80% to 95% observed a single time. This CDR3 is built from 12 residues. Deletions cut 3 bases from V and 3 bases from J, with 8 bases between. Germline V lookup: CDR1 GTSNPN, CDR2 SVGIG (reference sequence). What was sequenced was naive CD4+ T cells from PBMCs. The subset: CD45RA+ positively selected. The TCR originated in a man aged 18 to 30 in good health. Some clones in this sample may be carry-over from other donors' samples. The rearrangement uses TRBV30 and TRBJ1-1; D is ambiguous. CDR3 amino acids: CAWSGRYTEAFF. For the CDR3, the DNA is TGTGCCTGGAGCGGACGGTACACTGAAGCTTTCTTT.